The 28 T cell receptor beta chains in this list originate from one sample, sequenced in a study of T cell responses to AZD1222 COVID-19 vaccine. Assay used: immunoSEQ multiplex PCR; TCRdb lists only in-frame clones, some missing. The table shows around 200,000 clones, with 85% to 95% occurring only once. Material: peripheral blood, obtained 28 days after the second AZD1222 dose. These receptor sequences come from an adult who received the AZD1222 COVID-19 vaccine.

This clone was picked up one time. The chain employs TRBV2 and TRBJ1-5, with D unclear. V was cut by 4 bases and J by 1 base, with 11 bases left in between. This CDR3 spans 15 amino acids. Germline loops: CDR1 SNHLY, CDR2 FYNNEI. CDR3 residues: CASSGEGTSNQPQHF. The CDR3 bases are TGTGCCAGCAGTGGTGAAGGTACGAGCAATCAGCCCCAGCATTTT.

CDR3 nucleotides: TGTGCCAGCAGCTTAGGAGTTGGAGATAGCAATCAGCCCCAGCATTTT. Translating gives CASSLGVGDSNQPQHF. The rearrangement joins TRBV7-9 to TRBJ1-5; D unclear. Trimming stripped 1 base from V and 0 bases from J, with 10 bases between. Germline loops: CDR1 SEHNR, CDR2 FQNEAQ (reference sequence). The CDR3 contains 16 residues.

The chain uses TRBV15 and TRBJ2-3; the D gene is possibly TRBD1 (6 bases). This CDR3 is 15 amino acids long. The V gene's germline CDR1 is LNHNV and CDR2 YYDKDF (reference sequence). Trimming shortened V by 1 base and J by 0 bases, and 8 bases separated the two germline ends. The CDR3 reads CATSRGGPSTDTQYF. As DNA, the CDR3 is TGTGCCACCAGCAGAGGGGGGCCGAGCACAGATACGCAGTATTTT.

The V and J genes are TRBV7-2 and TRBJ1-5, with D uncertain. CDR3 size: 14 residues. Trimming cost V 6 bases and J 0 bases, with 9 bases left between them. Germline-derived CDR1 and CDR2 are SGHTA and FQGNSA. The CDR3 DNA follows: TGTGCCAGCAGTTTTCAAGTTAGCAATCAGCCCCAGCATTTT. The encoded protein is CASSFQVSNQPQHF.

The chain uses TRBV4-3 and TRBJ2-2, with D maybe TRBD2 (7 bases). In germline, CDR1 is LGHNA, CDR2 YSLEER. Trimming pared 0 bases from V and 6 bases from J, leaving 17 bases between. The CDR3 loop spans 17 amino acids. CDR3 amino acids: CASSQDLGGGLPGELFF. Here the CDR3 DNA reads TGCGCCAGCAGCCAAGATCTTGGGGGGGGGCTCCCCGGGGAGCTGTTTTTT.

The chain links TRBV10-1 to TRBJ1-2; weak D call: TRBD1 (6 bases). With 1 base removed from V and 6 bases from J, the gap between germline ends came to 24 bases. The CDR3 covers 18 residues. CDR1 is WNHNN, CDR2 SYGVQD, per germline (reference sequence). CDR3 in amino acids: CASSEWRTVPIPIDGYTF. The CDR3, as DNA: TGCGCCAGCAGTGAGTGGAGGACAGTGCCCATTCCGATCGATGGCTACACCTTC.

The chain combines TRBV29-1 with TRBJ1-3; no clear D. The CDR3 sequence is 11 residues long. The V end was cut by 6 bases, the J end by 0 bases, with 3 bases between. Germline CDR1 and CDR2: SQVTM and ANQGSEA. The CDR3 is CSVFSGNTIYF. In DNA form, the CDR3 reads TGCAGCGTGTTCTCTGGAAACACCATATATTTT.

V and J are TRBV19 and TRBJ1-1; 7 nucleotides line up with TRBD1. V dropped 8 bases and J dropped 9; count of bases not matched to a gene: 21. The CDR3 totals 16 residues. The germline V gene encodes CDR1 LNHDA and CDR2 SQIVND (reference sequence). The CDR3 here is CASQKIPSTGRGKAFF. CDR3 DNA: TGTGCCAGTCAAAAAATCCCCTCGACAGGGCGAGGGAAAGCTTTCTTT.

This clone was recorded only once. This rearrangement joins TRBV4-1 to TRBJ2-2; D tentatively reads TRBD1 or TRBD2 (5 bases each). The V end was cut by 1 base, the J end by 5 bases, with 17 bases between. Germline loops: CDR1 MGHRA, CDR2 YSYEKL. The CDR3 spans 17 residues. CDR3 amino acids: CASSQGLQVGVTGELFF. The CDR3 DNA sequence: TGCGCCAGCAGCCAAGGCCTCCAAGTGGGGGTTACCGGGGAGCTGTTTTTT.

The rearrangement uses TRBV9 and TRBJ2-6, with a weak D call TRBD1 (6 bases). This CDR3 comprises 20 residues. The germline V and J ends were trimmed by 3 bases and 0 bases, with 22 bases remaining between them. In germline, CDR1 is SGDLS, CDR2 YYNGEE. The CDR3 DNA reads as TGTGCCAGCAGCGGACCTCCTGGTGGCAGGGGAAGCTCTGGGGCCAACGTCCTGACTTTC. It yields the protein CASSGPPGGRGSSGANVLTF.

The rearrangement joins TRBV2 to TRBJ2-7, with 13 bases fitting TRBD2. This CDR3 has 15 residues. Germline CDR1 and CDR2: SNHLY and FYNNEI. The V segment lost 5 bases and the J segment 6 bases; nucleotides outside the gene matches: 7. CDR3 protein: CASSRLAGGPREQYF. CDR3 DNA sequence: TGTGCCAGCAGTAGACTAGCGGGGGGCCCGCGCGAGCAGTACTTC.

Worth noting for this clone: Because the CDR3's place on the DNA is in doubt, the DNA is left out and the CDR3 is given as listed by TCRdb. The genes are TRBV5-6 and TRBJ2-3. Germline V gene lookup returns CDR1 SGHDT and CDR2 YYEEEE. The CDR3 region is 13 residues in length, termini included. CDR3 sequence reads: CASSLFGPGAPYF.

V and J are TRBV21-1 and TRBJ2-7; TRBD2 reflects the table's D call only, with no check against the DNA. TRBV21-1 is given as a pseudogene. The CDR3 spans 15 residues. CDR3 bases: TGTGCCAGCAGCAAAAGTAGCGGCGGTTCCTACGAGCAGTACTTC. Translating it yields CASSKSSGGSYEQYF.

The chain has TRBV4-3 and TRBJ1-2; TRBD1 agrees at 7 bases. The junction had 16 bases not matched to a gene; V was cut back by 3 bases and J by 12 bases. CDR3 length: 15 amino acids. Germline CDR1 LGHNA, CDR2 YSLEER. The CDR3, as DNA: TGCGCCAGCAGCCAGGGCCTAGGGGGCTCCCGATCTGACACCTTC. Protein sequence: CASSQGLGGSRSDTF.

V is TRBV9 and J is TRBJ1-2, with 10 nucleotides matching TRBD1. CDR3 length: 14 amino acids. Germline V CDR1 and CDR2: SGDLS, YYNGEE. The J segment lost 4 bases and the V segment lost 4 bases, leaving 4 bases of the junction unmatched. CDR3 sequence reads: CASSTRTGGYGYTF. CDR3 bases: TGTGCCAGCAGCACACGGACAGGGGGCTATGGCTACACCTTC.

This clone showed up just once. This chain links TRBV29-1 with TRBJ2-1, with TRBD2 matching over 10 bases. The CDR3 has 14 residues. Unmatched junction bases numbered 6, after V lost 5 bases and J lost 5 bases. Looked up from germline, CDR1 is SQVTM and CDR2 is ANQGSEA. Here the CDR3 DNA reads TGCAGCGTTTCCCCTAGCGGGAGAAACAATGAGCAGTTCTTC. It encodes CSVSPSGRNNEQFF.

The chain is built from TRBV27 and TRBJ2-7; D gene ambiguous. Germline V gene sequence: CDR1 MNHEY, CDR2 SMNVEV (reference sequence). The CDR3 is 15 amino acids. The V end lost 7 bases, the J end lost 3 bases, and 19 bases lay between the germline ends. The CDR3 is CASTSLGSPIYEQYF. Here the CDR3 DNA reads TGTGCCAGCACCTCGCTGGGCTCCCCCATCTACGAGCAGTACTTC.

The V call is TRBV9, the J call TRBJ1-3, with 7 bases matching TRBD1. Per the germline V gene, CDR1 is SGDLS and CDR2 is YYNGEE. The CDR3 sequence is 15 residues long. V trimming: 2 bases; J trimming: 4 bases; junction bases outside the gene matches: 6. The DNA of the CDR3 is TGTGCCAGCAGCGTCGAGGGGGCGAGGGGAAACACCATATATTTT. As protein: CASSVEGARGNTIYF. The full variable domain, with the rest looked up from reference TRBV9 and TRBJ1-3, is DSGVTQTPKHLITATGQRVTLRCSPRSGDLSVYWYQQSLDQGLQFLIQYYNGEERAKGNILERFSAQQFPDLHSELNLSSLELGDSALYFCASSVEGARGNTIYFGEGSWLTVV.

The V call is TRBV5-6, the J call TRBJ1-6, with D tentatively TRBD1 (5 bases). V was trimmed by 2 bases and J by 9 bases, leaving 9 bases between them. CDR1 SGHDT and CDR2 YYEEEE come from the germline V gene. The CDR3 runs 13 residues. Here the CDR3 DNA reads TGTGCCAGCAGCTTTTCGGGGCTTTCACCCCTCCACTTT. Translated: CASSFSGLSPLHF.

This clone was observed a single time. V usage is TRBV2 and J usage is TRBJ1-4, with 7 bases lining up with TRBD1. Per the germline V gene, CDR1 is SNHLY and CDR2 is FYNNEI. The junction had 4 bases not matched to a gene; V was cut back by 3 bases and J by 3 bases. The length of the CDR3 is 15 residues. The CDR3 loop is CASSDRGQPNEKLFF. The DNA for the CDR3 is TGTGCCAGCAGTGATAGGGGGCAGCCTAATGAAAAACTGTTTTTT.

The V and J genes are TRBV15 and TRBJ1-1; possibly TRBD1 for D (6 bases). V lost 7 bases and J lost 0, with 9 bases in between. Germline V gene data show CDR1 as LNHNV and CDR2 as YYDKDF (reference sequence). The CDR3 extends over 13 amino acids. The CDR3 spells CATKDSLNTEAFF. CDR3 coding DNA: TGTGCCACCAAGGACAGTCTGAACACTGAAGCTTTCTTT.

The rearrangement links TRBV11-2 to TRBJ1-2, with 10 bases fitting TRBD1. The CDR3 spans 18 residues. V shed 5 bases, J shed 4 bases, and the junction held 16 bases outside the gene matches. Germline V CDR1 and CDR2: SGHAT, FQNNGV. The CDR3: CASSPTYVGTGAGYGYTF. The CDR3 DNA reads as TGTGCCAGCAGCCCCACGTACGTCGGGACAGGGGCGGGCTATGGCTACACCTTC.

This rearrangement joins TRBV24-1 to TRBJ2-3; TRBD2 aligns across 8 bases. The V gene's germline CDR1 is KGHDR and CDR2 SFDVKD. The CDR3 has 14 amino acids. V lost 2 bases, J lost 6 bases, and 3 bases stayed unmatched. The CDR3 DNA reads TGTGCCACCAGTGATTGGCTAGCGGGCGATACGCAGTATTTT. This translates into CATSDWLAGDTQYF.

This chain joins TRBV6-7 and TRBJ2-2, with 8 bases aligning to TRBD1. TRBV6-7 is annotated as an ORF whose role is uncertain. This CDR3 has 19 amino acids. Trimming removed 7 bases from V and 3 bases from J; junction bases left unmatched: 19. This chain's CDR3 is CASILPGQEASTHTGELFF. In nucleotides, the CDR3 is TGTGCCAGCATCCTGCCGGGACAGGAAGCATCTACGCACACCGGGGAGCTGTTTTTT.

The chain combines TRBV5-6 with TRBJ2-1, with 7 nucleotides matching TRBD2. Germline V gene sequence: CDR1 SGHDT, CDR2 YYEEEE. The CDR3 consists of 15 residues. After removal of 1 base from V and 1 base from J, the junction contained 2 bases not matched to a gene. The DNA of the CDR3 is TGTGCCAGCAGCTTGAGCGGGGCGTCCTACAATGAGCAGTTCTTC. Protein product: CASSLSGASYNEQFF.

V and J are TRBV13 and TRBJ2-7; D call uncertain. CDR1 PRHDT and CDR2 FYEKMQ come from the germline V gene (reference sequence). There are 12 residues in the CDR3. Trimming cost V 2 bases and J 3 bases, with 5 bases left between them. DNA for the CDR3: TGTGCCAGCAGCTTATGGGGCTACGAGCAGTACTTC. Its protein product is CASSLWGYEQYF.

The J gene is TRBJ1-2, the V gene TRBV6-5; D is unresolved. The CDR3 totals 13 residues. Trimming removed 2 bases at V and 6 bases at J, with 10 bases between. CDR1 and CDR2 from the germline V gene are MNHEY and SVGAGI. CDR3 nucleotide sequence: TGTGCCAGCAGTTACGGGGAAAGTAATGGCTACACCTTC. Translation gives CASSYGESNGYTF.

This clone was counted a single time. The chain recombines TRBV27 with TRBJ1-2, with a weak D call TRBD1 (5 bases). Germline values: CDR1 MNHEY, CDR2 SMNVEV (reference sequence). The CDR3 length is 13 residues. V lost 7 bases to trimming and J lost 4 bases, with 13 bases between them. The CDR3 bases are TGTGCCAGCACCCGGGGGGAAGGCTATGGCTACACCTTC. Translation gives CASTRGEGYGYTF.